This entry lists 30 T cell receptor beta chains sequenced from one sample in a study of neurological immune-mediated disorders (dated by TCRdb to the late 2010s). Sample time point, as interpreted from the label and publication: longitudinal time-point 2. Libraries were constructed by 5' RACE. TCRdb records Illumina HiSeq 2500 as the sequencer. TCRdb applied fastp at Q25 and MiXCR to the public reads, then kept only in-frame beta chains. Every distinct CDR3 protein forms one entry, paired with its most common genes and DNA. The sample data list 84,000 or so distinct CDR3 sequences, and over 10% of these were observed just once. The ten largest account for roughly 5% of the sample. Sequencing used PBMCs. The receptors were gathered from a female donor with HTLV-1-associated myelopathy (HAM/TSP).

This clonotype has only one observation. The CDR3 nucleotides read TGCGCCAGCACCAGACTTTATCCCGGGACTAGCGGCAACAATGAGCAGTTCTTC. This gives the protein CASTRLYPGTSGNNEQFF. The chain has TRBV5-1 and TRBJ2-1; TRBD2 agrees at 11 bases. J was trimmed by 5 bases and V by 6 bases; bases with no gene match: 16. Germline V CDR1 and CDR2: SGHRS, YFSETQ. This CDR3 is 18 amino acids long.

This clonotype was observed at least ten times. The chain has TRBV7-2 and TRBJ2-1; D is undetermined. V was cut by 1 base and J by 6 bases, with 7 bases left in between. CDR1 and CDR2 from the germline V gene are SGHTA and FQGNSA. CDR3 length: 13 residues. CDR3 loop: CASSLVGLNEQFF. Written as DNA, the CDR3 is TGTGCCAGCAGCTTAGTTGGCCTCAATGAGCAGTTCTTC.

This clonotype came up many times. CDR3 bases: TGCGCCAGCAGACAGGGTTACAATGAGCAGTTCTTC. It yields the protein CASRQGYNEQFF. The rearrangement joins TRBV5-1 to TRBJ2-1; perhaps TRBD1 as D (6 bases). The V gene lost 5 bases and the J gene lost 4 bases, with 7 bases spanning the gap. Germline assignment: CDR1 SGHRS and CDR2 YFSETQ. CDR3 size: 12 residues.

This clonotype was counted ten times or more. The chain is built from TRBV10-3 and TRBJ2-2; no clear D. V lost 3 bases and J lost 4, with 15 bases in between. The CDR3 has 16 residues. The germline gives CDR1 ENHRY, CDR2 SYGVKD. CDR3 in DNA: TGTGCCATCAGTGAAATTTCGGGCAGACGCACCGGGGAGCTGTTTTTT. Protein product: CAISEISGRRTGELFF.

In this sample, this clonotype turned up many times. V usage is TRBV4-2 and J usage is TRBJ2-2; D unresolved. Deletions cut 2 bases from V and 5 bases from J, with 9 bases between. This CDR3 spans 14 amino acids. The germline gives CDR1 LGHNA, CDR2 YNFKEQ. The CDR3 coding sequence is TGTGCCAGCAGCCAACCCCAGGCAACCGGGGAGCTGTTTTTT. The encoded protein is CASSQPQATGELFF.

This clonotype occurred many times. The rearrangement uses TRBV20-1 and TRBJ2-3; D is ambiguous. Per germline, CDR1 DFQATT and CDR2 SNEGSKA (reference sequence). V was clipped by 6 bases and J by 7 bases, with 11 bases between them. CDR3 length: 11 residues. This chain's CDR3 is CSATLSNTQYF. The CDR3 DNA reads TGCAGTGCCACCCTCAGTAATACGCAGTATTTT.

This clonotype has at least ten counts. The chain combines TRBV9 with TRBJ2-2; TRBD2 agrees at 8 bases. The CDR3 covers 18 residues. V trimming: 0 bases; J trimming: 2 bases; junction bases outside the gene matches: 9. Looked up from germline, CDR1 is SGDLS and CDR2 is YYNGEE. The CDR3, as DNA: TGTGCCAGCAGCGTAGCTACGGGGGGGGCAGCCAACACCGGGGAGCTGTTTTTT. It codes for CASSVATGGAANTGELFF.

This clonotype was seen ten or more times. The CDR3: CASSQDLAGGTDTQYF. In DNA form, the CDR3 reads TGTGCCAGCAGCCAAGATCTAGCGGGGGGCACAGATACGCAGTATTTT. The V gene is TRBV2, the J gene TRBJ2-3; 10 positions agree with TRBD2. Germline V gives CDR1 SNHLY, CDR2 FYNNEI. CDR3 size: 16 residues. Losses at the gene ends were 6 bases for V and 1 base for J; bases not matched to a gene: 7.

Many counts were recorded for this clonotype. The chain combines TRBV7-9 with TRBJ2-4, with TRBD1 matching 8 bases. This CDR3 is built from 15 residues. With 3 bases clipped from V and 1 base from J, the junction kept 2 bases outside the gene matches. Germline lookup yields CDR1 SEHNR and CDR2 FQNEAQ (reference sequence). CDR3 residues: CASSFRQGAKNIQYF. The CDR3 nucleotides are TGTGCCAGCAGCTTTCGACAGGGGGCCAAAAACATTCAGTACTTC.

The CDR3 bases are TGTGCCAGCAGCTTAACAGCTAGCGAAAATGAGCAGTTCTTC. It translates to CASSLTASENEQFF. The chain has TRBV7-3 and TRBJ2-1; tentative D call: TRBD2 (6 bases). The CDR3 runs to 14 residues. Germline CDR1 and CDR2: SGHTA and FQGTGA. Trimming removed 0 bases at V and 7 bases at J, with 10 bases between.

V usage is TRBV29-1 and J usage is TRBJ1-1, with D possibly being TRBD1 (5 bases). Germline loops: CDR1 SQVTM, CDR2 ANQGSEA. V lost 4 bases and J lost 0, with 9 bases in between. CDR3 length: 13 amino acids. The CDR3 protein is CSVVRGLNTEAFF. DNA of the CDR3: TGCAGCGTTGTGAGGGGTCTGAACACTGAAGCTTTCTTT. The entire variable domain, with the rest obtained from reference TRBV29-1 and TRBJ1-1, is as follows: SAVISQKPSRDICQRGTSLTIQCQVDSQVTMMFWYRQQPGQSLTLIATANQGSEATYESGFVIDKFPISRPNLTFSTLTVSNMSPEDSSIYLCSVVRGLNTEAFFGQGTRLTVV.

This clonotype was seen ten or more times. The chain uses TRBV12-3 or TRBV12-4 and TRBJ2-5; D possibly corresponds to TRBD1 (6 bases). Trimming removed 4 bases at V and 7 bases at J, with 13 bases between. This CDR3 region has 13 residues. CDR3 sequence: CASSSRDTGTQYF. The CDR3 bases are TGTGCCAGCAGTTCCCGGGACACCGGGACCCAGTACTTC.

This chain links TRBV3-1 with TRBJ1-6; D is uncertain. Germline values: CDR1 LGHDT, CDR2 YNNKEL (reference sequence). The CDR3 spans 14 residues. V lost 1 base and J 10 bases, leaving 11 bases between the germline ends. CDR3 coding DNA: TGTGCCAGCAGCCAAGGTTTCACCGGATCACCCCTCCACTTT. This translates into CASSQGFTGSPLHF.

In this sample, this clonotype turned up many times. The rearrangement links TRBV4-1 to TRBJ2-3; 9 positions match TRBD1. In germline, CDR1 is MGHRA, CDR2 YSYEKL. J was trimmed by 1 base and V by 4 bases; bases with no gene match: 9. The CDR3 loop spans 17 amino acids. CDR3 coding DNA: TGCGCCAGCAGCCCGCATCCCCGGGACAGGGGCACAGATACGCAGTATTTT. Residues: CASSPHPRDRGTDTQYF.

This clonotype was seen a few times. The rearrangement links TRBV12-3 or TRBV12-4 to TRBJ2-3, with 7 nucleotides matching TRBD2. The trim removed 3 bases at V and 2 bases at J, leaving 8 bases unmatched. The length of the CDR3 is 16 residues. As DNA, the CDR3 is TGTGCCAGCAGTTTTGGCAGCGGGGCTCTCACAGATACGCAGTATTTT. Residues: CASSFGSGALTDTQYF.

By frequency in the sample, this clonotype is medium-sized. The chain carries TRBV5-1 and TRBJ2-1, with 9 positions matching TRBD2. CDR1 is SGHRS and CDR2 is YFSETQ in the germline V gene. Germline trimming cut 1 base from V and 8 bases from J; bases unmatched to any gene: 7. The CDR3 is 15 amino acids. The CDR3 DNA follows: TGCGCCAGCAGCTTGCGGGCTAGCGGGGCCTATGAGCAGTTCTTC. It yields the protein CASSLRASGAYEQFF.

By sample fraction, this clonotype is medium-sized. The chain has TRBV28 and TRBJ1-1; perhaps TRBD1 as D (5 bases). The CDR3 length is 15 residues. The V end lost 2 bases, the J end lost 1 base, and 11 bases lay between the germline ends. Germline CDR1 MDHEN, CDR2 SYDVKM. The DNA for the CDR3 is TGTGCCAGCAGTTTAGGGGACCGAGAGAACACTGAAGCTTTCTTT. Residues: CASSLGDRENTEAFF.

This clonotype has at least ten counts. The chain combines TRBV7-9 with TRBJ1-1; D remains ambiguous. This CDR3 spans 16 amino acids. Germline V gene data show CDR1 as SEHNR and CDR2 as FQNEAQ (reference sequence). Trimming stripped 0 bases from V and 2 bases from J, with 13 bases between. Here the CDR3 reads CASSLALAGTNTEAFF. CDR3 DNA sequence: TGTGCCAGCAGCTTAGCGCTTGCGGGAACCAACACTGAAGCTTTCTTT.

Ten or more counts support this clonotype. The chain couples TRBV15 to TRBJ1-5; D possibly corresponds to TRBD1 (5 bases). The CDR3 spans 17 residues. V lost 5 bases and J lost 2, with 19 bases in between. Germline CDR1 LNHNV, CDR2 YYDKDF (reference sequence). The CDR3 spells CATSPGDRVGGNQPQHF. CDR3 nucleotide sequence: TGTGCCACCAGCCCTGGGGACCGGGTAGGGGGCAATCAGCCCCAGCATTTT.

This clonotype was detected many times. CDR3 region: CASSGTGYNEQFF. For the CDR3, the DNA is TGTGCCAGTAGTGGGACAGGTTACAATGAGCAGTTCTTC. The rearrangement links TRBV19 to TRBJ2-1; 8 nucleotides line up with TRBD1. CDR3 length: 13 residues. Germline V lookup: CDR1 LNHDA, CDR2 SQIVND (reference sequence). Germline trimming cut 5 bases from V and 4 bases from J; bases unmatched to any gene: 1. The whole variable domain, remainder taken from reference TRBV19 and TRBJ2-1, is DGGITQSPKYLFRKEGQNVTLSCEQNLNHDAMYWYRQDPGQGLRLIYYSQIVNDFQKGDIAEGYSVSREKKESFPLTVTSAQKNPTAFYLCASSGTGYNEQFFGPGTRLTVL.

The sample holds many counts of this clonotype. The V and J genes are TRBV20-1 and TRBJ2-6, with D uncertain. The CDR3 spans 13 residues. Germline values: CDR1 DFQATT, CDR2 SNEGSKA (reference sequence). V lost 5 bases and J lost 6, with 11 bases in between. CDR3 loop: CSALPAEANVLTF. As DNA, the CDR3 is TGCAGTGCTCTCCCGGCAGAGGCCAACGTCCTGACTTTC.

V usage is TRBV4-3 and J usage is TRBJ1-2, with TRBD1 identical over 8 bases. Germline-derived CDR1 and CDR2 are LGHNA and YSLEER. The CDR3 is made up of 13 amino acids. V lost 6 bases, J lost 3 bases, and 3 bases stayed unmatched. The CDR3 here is CASRQTGDYGYTF. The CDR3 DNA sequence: TGCGCCAGCAGACAGACAGGGGACTATGGCTACACCTTC.

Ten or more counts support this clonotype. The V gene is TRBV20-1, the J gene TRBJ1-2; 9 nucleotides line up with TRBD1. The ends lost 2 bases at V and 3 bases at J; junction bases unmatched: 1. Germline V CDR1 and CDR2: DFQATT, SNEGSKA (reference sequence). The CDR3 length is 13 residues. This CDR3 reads CSARTGGYYGYTF. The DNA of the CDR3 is TGCAGTGCTAGAACAGGGGGCTACTATGGCTACACCTTC.

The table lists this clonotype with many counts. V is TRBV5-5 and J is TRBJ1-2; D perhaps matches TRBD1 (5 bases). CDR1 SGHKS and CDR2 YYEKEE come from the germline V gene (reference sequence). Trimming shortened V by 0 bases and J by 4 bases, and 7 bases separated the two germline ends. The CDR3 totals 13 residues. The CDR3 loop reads CASSLAQGYGYTF. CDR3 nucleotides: TGTGCCAGCAGCTTGGCCCAGGGCTATGGCTACACCTTC.

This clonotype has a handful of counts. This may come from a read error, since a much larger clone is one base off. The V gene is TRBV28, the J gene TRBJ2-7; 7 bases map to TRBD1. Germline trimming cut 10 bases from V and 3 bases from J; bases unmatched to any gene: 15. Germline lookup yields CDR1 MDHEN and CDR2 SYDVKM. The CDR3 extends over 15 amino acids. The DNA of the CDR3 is TGTGCCAACAGAAAACCGGGACAGAAAAACTACGAGCAGTACTTC. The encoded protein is CANRKPGQKNYEQYF.

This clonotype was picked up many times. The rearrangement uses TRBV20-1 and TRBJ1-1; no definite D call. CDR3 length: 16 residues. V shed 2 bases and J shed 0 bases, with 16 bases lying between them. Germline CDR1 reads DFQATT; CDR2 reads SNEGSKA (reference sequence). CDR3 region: CSARNRFQILNTEAFF. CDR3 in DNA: TGCAGTGCTAGAAATCGATTTCAGATATTGAACACTGAAGCTTTCTTT.

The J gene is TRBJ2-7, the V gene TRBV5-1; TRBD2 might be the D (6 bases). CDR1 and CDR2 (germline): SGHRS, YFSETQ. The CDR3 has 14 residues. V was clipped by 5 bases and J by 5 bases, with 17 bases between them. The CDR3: CASRPVAGHNEQYF. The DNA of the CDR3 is TGCGCCAGCAGGCCTGTGGCGGGGCATAACGAGCAGTACTTC.

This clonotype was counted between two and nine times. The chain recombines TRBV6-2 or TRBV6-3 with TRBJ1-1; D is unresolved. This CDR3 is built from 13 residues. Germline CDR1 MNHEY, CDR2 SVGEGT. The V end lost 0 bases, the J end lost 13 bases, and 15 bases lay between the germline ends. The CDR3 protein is CASSYSRKPASFF. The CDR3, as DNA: TGTGCCAGCAGTTACTCGAGAAAGCCGGCTAGTTTCTTT.

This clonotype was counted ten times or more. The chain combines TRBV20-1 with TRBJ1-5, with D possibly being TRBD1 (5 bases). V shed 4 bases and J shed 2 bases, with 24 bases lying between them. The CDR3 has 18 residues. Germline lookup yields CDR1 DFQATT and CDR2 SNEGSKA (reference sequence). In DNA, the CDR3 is TGCAGTGCTACGACAGACCGCATAACCTACCGCGGCAATCAGCCCCAGCATTTT. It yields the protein CSATTDRITYRGNQPQHF.

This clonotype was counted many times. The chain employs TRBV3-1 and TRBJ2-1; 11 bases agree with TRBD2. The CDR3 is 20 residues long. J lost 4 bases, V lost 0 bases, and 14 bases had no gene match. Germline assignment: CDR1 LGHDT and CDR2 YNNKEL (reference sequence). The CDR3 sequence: CASSQDDASGGSGMYNEQFF. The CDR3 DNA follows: TGTGCCAGCAGCCAAGATGATGCTAGCGGGGGGTCTGGGATGTACAATGAGCAGTTCTTC.